This is a list of T cell receptor beta chains from one sample in a study of blood T cell repertoires in COVID-19. Measured with immunoSEQ multiplex PCR; TCRdb has only the in-frame clones, and not every one. The sample has about 67,000 clones; roughly 90% are singletons. The material sequenced was peripheral blood. The source is a man aged 50-59 years with active COVID-19. Both conserved end residues are part of each CDR3.

v_call | cdr3_aa
TRBV10-3 | CAIRGGYPGGETQYF
TRBV29-1 | CSVRQGTTYEQYF
TRBV5-1 | CASSLGLAGGRRDTQYF
TRBV5-8 | CASSLGQGLTYEQYF
TRBV7-8 | CASSSDRVGGYTF
TRBV11-2 | CASSPQGIGRAFF
TRBV18 | CASSPLAGGYEQYF
TRBV3-1/TRBV3-2 | CASSQPSPGQFGYTF
TRBV9 | CASSVELAGGNEQFF
TRBV27 | CASSPRQAHEQYF
TRBV2 | CASRTEVSYEQYF
TRBV9 | CASSVGGGRGRETQYF
TRBV6-5 | CASSSGTSESGELFF
TRBV13 | CASSLGSGRAPIYNEQFF
TRBV11-3 | CASSLDRGVAGGREQFF
TRBV14 | CASSLRTSTSTDTQYF
TRBV19 | CASSMTSGTPYNEQFF
TRBV11-3 | CASSSRSMYTGELFF
TRBV9 | CASSVRGETVYGYTF
TRBV18 | CASSVERGATDTQYF
TRBV7-8 | CASSLDGRQGTDTQYF
TRBV19 | CASSLRQGVETQYF
TRBV3-1/TRBV3-2 | CASSQDRSLAGITDTQYF
TRBV21-1 | CASRAGQTCSNPNTQYF
TRBV11-3 | CASSGQGTSSYNEQFF
TRBV4-3 | CASSQLGNTEAFF
TRBV19 | CASSIDFPTGLFF
TRBV20-1 | CSASGLAFSASQPQHF
TRBV7-2 | CASSLLAGQLNTEAFF
TRBV11-3 | CASSTRTGWAAFF
TRBV21-1 | CASSKRRRGQGEQYF
TRBV11-2 | CASTLAGVAYEQYF
TRBV6-5 | CASSPTGGSLGGYTF
TRBV4-3 | CASSQGLALSYNEQFF
TRBV28 | CASSRDSGNTIYF
TRBV10-3 | CAISEERGRGVEAFF
TRBV7-3 | CASSGGLANYNEQFF
TRBV15 | CATSRDRLAIGELFF
TRBV7-3 | CASSLFFGNEQYF
TRBV10-3 | CAISEVSSYEQYF
TRBV2 | CASTPGSSGNTIYF